A single sample gave rise to the 27 T cell receptor beta chains below, sequenced in a study of T cells in localized non-small cell lung cancer. The table came from immunoSEQ multiplex PCR; TCRdb's copy has only in-frame clones and leaves some out. The table records about 46,000 clones, approximately 81% of them present only once. Here the sequenced sample was peripheral blood mononuclear cells, taken before any cancer treatment. The source of these receptors is a man aged 40 to 75 with stage III lung adenocarcinoma.

This clone was counted once. The J gene is TRBJ2-7, the V gene TRBV18; 8 bases fit TRBD1. CDR1 is KGHSH, CDR2 LQKENI, per germline. V trimming: 1 base; J trimming: 5 bases; junction bases outside the gene matches: 4. The CDR3 spans 14 residues. The CDR3 DNA reads TGTGCCAGCTCACCACGGACAGGGAAGGACGAGCAGTACTTC. Protein product: CASSPRTGKDEQYF.

The V gene is TRBV7-9, the J gene TRBJ1-4; a weak D match, TRBD1 (5 bases). Germline CDR1 reads SEHNR; CDR2 reads FQNEAQ (reference sequence). V lost 5 bases, J lost 8 bases, and 15 bases lay in between. The CDR3 runs to 14 residues. The CDR3 nucleotides are TGTGCCAGCAGCCCTGAAGGGGCCAGGGAAAAACTGTTTTTT. Amino acids: CASSPEGAREKLFF.

V and J are TRBV25-1 and TRBJ2-5; 7 bases match TRBD1. The germline V gene encodes CDR1 MGHDK and CDR2 SYGVNS. This CDR3 comprises 17 residues. V dropped 0 bases and J dropped 1; count of bases not matched to a gene: 8. The CDR3 reads CASSEYSPGQLQETQYF. For the CDR3, the DNA is TGTGCCAGCAGTGAATACTCCCCGGGACAGCTCCAAGAGACCCAGTACTTC.

The CDR3 protein is CASSFFSYNEQFF. The CDR3 DNA is TGTGCCAGCAGTTTTTTCTCCTACAATGAGCAGTTCTTC. This rearrangement joins TRBV27 to TRBJ2-1; no clear D. V was trimmed by 3 bases and J by 0 bases, leaving 3 bases between them. This CDR3 region has 13 residues. Germline CDR1 reads MNHEY; CDR2 reads SMNVEV (reference sequence).

Here the CDR3 DNA reads TGTGCCAGCAGCTTGGCCTTGGATAGCGGGGGGGCGGATACGCAGTATTTT. It codes for CASSLALDSGGADTQYF. This chain uses TRBV5-6 with TRBJ2-3; 11 nucleotides match TRBD2. V trimming: 0 bases; J trimming: 6 bases; junction bases outside the gene matches: 9. The CDR3 length is 17 residues. From germline, CDR1 is SGHDT and CDR2 YYEEEE.

The chain links TRBV5-1 to TRBJ2-3; D call uncertain. The germline gives CDR1 SGHRS, CDR2 YFSETQ. Trimming left V 0 bases short and J 4 bases short, with 9 bases between. The CDR3 loop spans 14 amino acids. This CDR3 is CASSLAELADTQYF. The CDR3 DNA reads as TGCGCCAGCAGCTTGGCCGAGCTAGCAGATACGCAGTATTTT.

The J gene is TRBJ2-7, the V gene TRBV14, with 7 positions matching TRBD1. The trim removed 0 bases at V and 2 bases at J, leaving 7 bases unmatched. The length of the CDR3 is 16 residues. Germline V gives CDR1 SGHDN, CDR2 FVKESK. The CDR3 sequence is CASSQDRWGQTYEQYF. The CDR3 nucleotides read TGTGCCAGCAGCCAAGATCGTTGGGGACAGACCTACGAGCAGTACTTC.

The rearrangement uses TRBV6-5 and TRBJ1-1; D is possibly TRBD1 (5 bases). Germline CDR1 and CDR2: MNHEY and SVGAGI. This CDR3 has 15 residues. V was clipped by 0 bases and J by 4 bases, with 12 bases between them. This CDR3 reads CASSYSFQGGTEAFF. CDR3 DNA sequence: TGTGCCAGCAGTTACTCTTTCCAGGGCGGCACTGAAGCTTTCTTT.

This clone has just one count. V is TRBV5-4 and J is TRBJ2-1, with TRBD1 matching over 10 bases. CDR3 length equals 16 residues. Germline CDR1 and CDR2: SGHNT and YYREEE (reference sequence). Trimming took 4 bases from V and 6 from J; bases not matched to a gene: 10. The CDR3 protein is CASSPGRDRGVNEQFF. The CDR3, as DNA: TGTGCCAGCAGCCCCGGTCGGGACAGGGGAGTCAATGAGCAGTTCTTC.

This chain links TRBV5-1 with TRBJ2-7; TRBD1 matches 7 bases. The J segment lost 3 bases and the V segment lost 2 bases, leaving 5 bases of the junction unmatched. The length of the CDR3 is 14 residues. Germline-derived CDR1 and CDR2 are SGHRS and YFSETQ. CDR3 protein: CASSFGTVLYEQYF. Written as DNA, the CDR3 is TGCGCCAGCAGCTTCGGGACAGTACTCTACGAGCAGTACTTC. The whole variable domain, remainder taken from reference TRBV5-1 and TRBJ2-7, is KAGVTQTPRYLIKTRGQQVTLSCSPISGHRSVSWYQQTPGQGLQFLFEYFSETQRNKGNFPGRFSGRQFSNSRSEMNVSTLELGDSALYLCASSFGTVLYEQYFGPGTRLTVT.

The CDR3 region is CASSIGQGERELFF. DNA of the CDR3: TGTGCCAGTAGTATTGGGCAGGGAGAAAGAGAGCTGTTTTTT. This rearrangement joins TRBV19 to TRBJ2-2; possibly TRBD1 or TRBD2 for D (5 bases each). Germline CDR1 reads LNHDA; CDR2 reads SQIVND (reference sequence). The CDR3 runs 14 residues. The V and J ends lost 3 bases and 11 bases respectively, with 16 bases between them. Full variable domain (outside the CDR3, taken from reference TRBV19 and TRBJ2-2): DGGITQSPKYLFRKEGQNVTLSCEQNLNHDAMYWYRQDPGQGLRLIYYSQIVNDFQKGDIAEGYSVSREKKESFPLTVTSAQKNPTAFYLCASSIGQGERELFFGEGSRLTVL.

The chain joins TRBV2 to TRBJ2-2; D possibly corresponds to TRBD2 (7 bases). This CDR3 comprises 15 residues. Per germline, CDR1 SNHLY and CDR2 FYNNEI. The germline V and J ends were trimmed by 5 bases and 6 bases, with 16 bases remaining between them. The CDR3 region has the DNA TGTGCCAGCAGTTTCCGGGGGGCGGAATCCGGGGAGCTGTTTTTT. As protein: CASSFRGAESGELFF.

The chain couples TRBV5-1 to TRBJ1-6; D possibly corresponds to TRBD1 (5 bases). Germline V gene data show CDR1 as SGHRS and CDR2 as YFSETQ. This CDR3 has 15 residues. With 2 bases removed from V and 7 bases from J, the gap between germline ends came to 13 bases. CDR3 bases: TGCGCCAGCAGCTTCTCGCAGGGTTTCAATTCACCCCTCCACTTT. It translates to CASSFSQGFNSPLHF.

The chain couples TRBV6-1 to TRBJ2-7; D is unclear. This CDR3 contains 13 residues. Germline V gene lookup returns CDR1 MNHNS and CDR2 SASEGT. V was cut by 7 bases and J by 6 bases, with 16 bases left in between. This chain's CDR3 is CASMFSGPGEQYF. CDR3 nucleotides: TGTGCCAGCATGTTTTCCGGCCCCGGCGAGCAGTACTTC.

This chain links TRBV25-1 with TRBJ2-6; D gene unclear. This CDR3 is built from 15 residues. Between the trimmed V and J ends, which lost 6 bases and 1 base, there was a span of 10 bases. Germline V gene sequence: CDR1 MGHDK, CDR2 SYGVNS. The CDR3: CASSVDNSGANVLTF. In DNA form, the CDR3 reads TGTGCCAGCAGCGTAGACAATTCTGGGGCCAACGTCCTGACTTTC.

The chain links TRBV9 to TRBJ2-7; the D gene is possibly TRBD2 (5 bases). Trimming removed 6 bases at V and 1 base at J, with 14 bases between. The CDR3 length is 14 residues. Germline loops: CDR1 SGDLS, CDR2 YYNGEE. The CDR3 here is CASNNGESSYEQYF. The CDR3 nucleotides are TGTGCCAGCAACAACGGGGAATCTTCCTACGAGCAGTACTTC.

V usage is TRBV6-4 and J usage is TRBJ1-6; 8 bases line up with TRBD1. The germline V gene has CDR1 MRHNA and CDR2 SNTAGT. The CDR3 length is 14 residues. With V trimmed by 4 bases and J by 6 bases, 2 bases remained unmatched. In nucleotides, the CDR3 is TGTGCCAGCAGTGTGGACAGGGCTAATTCACCCCTCCACTTT. Translating it yields CASSVDRANSPLHF.

The genes are TRBV21-1 and TRBJ2-1. TRBV21-1 is annotated as a pseudogene. CDR3 size: 14 residues. The CDR3 loop reads CASSKEPRYNEQFF. CDR3 in DNA: TGTGCCAGCAGCAAAGAACCAAGATACAATGAGCAGTTCTTC.

In this sample, this clone turned up a few times. The genes are TRBV30 and TRBJ2-5; tentatively, D is TRBD1 (5 bases). The ends were cut back, 6 bases at V and 3 bases at J, with 17 bases in the middle. CDR3 length: 14 amino acids. Germline V gene lookup returns CDR1 GTSNPN and CDR2 SVGIG (reference sequence). The CDR3 region has the DNA TGTGCCTGTGACCAGGGCCGGGTTGAAGAGACCCAGTACTTC. This gives the protein CACDQGRVEETQYF.

The chain carries TRBV16 and TRBJ2-2, with D possibly being TRBD2 (5 bases). Looked up from germline, CDR1 is KGHSY and CDR2 is FQNENV. Between the trimmed V and J ends, which lost 2 bases and 5 bases, there was a span of 9 bases. The CDR3 is 14 amino acids. In nucleotides, the CDR3 is TGTGCCAGCAGCCAAGACACGGGGACCGGGGAGCTGTTTTTT. Its protein product is CASSQDTGTGELFF.

This clone has a single count. J is TRBJ2-2 and V is TRBV10-1; 13 nucleotides match TRBD2. Germline V gives CDR1 WNHNN, CDR2 SYGVQD (reference sequence). This CDR3 comprises 15 residues. The J segment lost 5 bases and the V segment lost 7 bases, leaving 4 bases of the junction unmatched. The CDR3: CASTTGLAGTGELFF. CDR3 in DNA: TGCGCCAGCACTACGGGACTAGCGGGGACCGGGGAGCTGTTTTTT.

J is TRBJ2-5 and V is TRBV15; D may be TRBD2 (6 bases). Germline V lookup: CDR1 LNHNV, CDR2 YYDKDF (reference sequence). CDR3 size: 15 residues. Deletions cut 3 bases from V and 2 bases from J, with 13 bases between. The CDR3 loop is CATSRDTGVQETQYF. The CDR3 nucleotides read TGTGCCACCAGCAGGGACACGGGAGTTCAAGAGACCCAGTACTTC.

This chain's CDR3 is CASRPSMTDTQYF. The CDR3 DNA reads as TGTGCCAGCAGACCCTCTATGACAGATACGCAGTATTTT. This sequence joins TRBV7-2 and TRBJ2-3; no reliable D call. Germline V gene sequence: CDR1 SGHTA, CDR2 FQGNSA. There are 13 residues in the CDR3. Between the trimmed V and J ends, which lost 6 bases and 3 bases, there was a span of 10 bases.

The chain combines TRBV7-9 with TRBJ2-5; no clear D. This CDR3 region has 14 residues. Deletions cut 2 bases from V and 4 bases from J, with 11 bases between. The V gene's germline CDR1 is SEHNR and CDR2 FQNEAQ (reference sequence). The CDR3: CASSLNLNSETQYF. The CDR3 DNA follows: TGTGCCAGCAGCTTAAATCTGAATTCAGAGACCCAGTACTTC.

In DNA, the CDR3 is TGCGCCAGCAGTAAGACTAGCGGGGGGTTGAACACCGGGGAGCTGTTTTTT. Amino acids: CASSKTSGGLNTGELFF. The V gene is TRBV10-2, the J gene TRBJ2-2; 13 nucleotides align to TRBD2. Germline CDR1 is WSHSY and CDR2 is SAAADI. The CDR3 runs 17 residues. Germline trimming cut 5 bases from V and 1 base from J; bases unmatched to any gene: 4.

The gene calls are TRBV5-1 and TRBJ2-1; 11 bases map to TRBD1. V dropped 4 bases and J dropped 7; count of bases not matched to a gene: 7. The CDR3 length is 15 residues. Looked up from germline, CDR1 is SGHRS and CDR2 is YFSETQ. The CDR3 spells CASSPGQGAGNEQFF. Here the CDR3 DNA reads TGCGCCAGCAGCCCTGGACAGGGGGCAGGGAATGAGCAGTTCTTC. Full variable domain (remainder filled in from reference TRBV5-1 and TRBJ2-1): KAGVTQTPRYLIKTRGQQVTLSCSPISGHRSVSWYQQTPGQGLQFLFEYFSETQRNKGNFPGRFSGRQFSNSRSEMNVSTLELGDSALYLCASSPGQGAGNEQFFGPGTRLTVL.

This clone was seen just once. V and J are TRBV30 and TRBJ2-5, with D possibly matching TRBD2 (5 bases). The length of the CDR3 is 10 residues. The V gene lost 8 bases and the J gene lost 5 bases, with 9 bases spanning the gap. Germline-derived CDR1 and CDR2 are GTSNPN and SVGIG (reference sequence). CDR3 sequence (DNA): TGTGCCGGAGAGGGCGAGACCCAGTACTTC. As protein: CAGEGETQYF.